This TCR beta chain was identified in a study of CD8 T cells in ankylosing spondylitis. General study results and limits: In ankylosing spondylitis patients, matched synovial fluid reportedly showed significant enrichment of disease-linked clones. Characteristic of ankylosing spondylitis blood, it appeared, was a TCR beta motif comprising roughly 8 highly homologous variants.

This CDR3 has 15 residues. Germline V gives CDR1 SGHKS, CDR2 YYEKEE (reference sequence). V gave up 1 base and J gave up 1 base, with 10 bases separating them. As for this clonotype: Antigen unknown.

TCRdb re-called the 5' RACE reads through MiXCR, storing one row per CDR3 protein. The repertoire holds hundreds of thousands of distinct CDR3 sequences, with 12% as singletons. Sequences were obtained from blood, either unsorted or a sorted T cell fraction (not recorded which). The chain joins TRBV5-5 to TRBJ2-3; no clear D. The origin of this receptor is a male donor with ankylosing spondylitis. DNA for the CDR3: TGTGCCAGCAGCTTGAGCCACCGAGGCACAGATACGCAGTATTTT. Protein: CASSLSHRGTDTQYF.